What follows are 2 T cell receptor beta chains derived from one specimen sequenced in a study of T cells in Graves' hyperthyroidism and ophthalmopathy (dated by TCRdb to about 2019). Library construction relied on multiplex PCR. Data came from an Illumina HiSeq 2000. The TCR beta CDR3 regions were amplified from RNA transcripts. The first round of RT-PCR for the TCR CDR3 was performed with the HTBI primer set and the Qiagen OneStep RT-PCR kit. The public sequencing data were trimmed at Q25 with fastp and processed into clonotypes with MiXCR by TCRdb, which kept only in-frame beta chains. CDR3 protein duplicates are merged, each entry listing the most common genes and DNA. Recorded for this sample are roughly 160,000 distinct CDR3 sequences; approximately 9% of them occurred a single time. Of the sample, roughly 23% is held by the ten largest clones. Material: blood. Receptors were obtained from a woman aged 18-30 years with Graves' hyperthyroidism that later progressed to Graves' ophthalmopathy.

Many counts were recorded for this clonotype. The gene calls are TRBV20-1 and TRBJ1-5; D gene uncertain. The CDR3 spans 15 residues. Germline assignment: CDR1 DFQATT and CDR2 SNEGSKA (reference sequence). V was cut by 6 bases and J by 2 bases, with 17 bases left in between. CDR3 sequence (DNA): TGCAGTGCCCCCCTCGTCGTTGGCGGCAATCAGCCCCAGCATTTT. Residues: CSAPLVVGGNQPQHF.

In this sample, this clonotype turned up many times. The chain uses TRBV7-9 and TRBJ1-2; D possibly corresponds to TRBD1 (5 bases). Germline V gene sequence: CDR1 SEHNR, CDR2 FQNEAQ (reference sequence). Trimming took off 1 base at V and 8 bases at J, with 14 bases between the two ends. The CDR3 is 14 residues long. CDR3 nucleotide sequence: TGTGCCAGCAGCTTAGTGGAGGGGATAGAGGGCTACACCTTC. It yields the protein CASSLVEGIEGYTF.